These 16 T cell receptor beta chains were all obtained from the same sample, sequenced in a study of molecular identifiers for immune sequencing clone quantification. TCRdb analysed the PCR reads with MiXCR anew, one entry per CDR3 protein. The repertoire includes about 500,000 distinct CDR3 sequences, about a quarter of them detected once, and around 0.79% sits in the top ten. The sample consisted of naive CD8+ T cells from blood, with Jurkat cell RNA spiked in. The sample's subset: FACS-sorted CD8+CD4-CCR7+CD45RA+ naive T cells. Receptor source: a human donor in good health. Some libraries in this study had Jurkat cell RNA spiked in.

This clonotype was detected many times. The chain carries TRBV29-1 and TRBJ1-1; the D is unclear. Germline CDR1 reads SQVTM; CDR2 reads ANQGSEA. This CDR3 spans 10 amino acids. V was trimmed by 2 bases and J by 8 bases, leaving 6 bases between them. The CDR3 sequence: CSVERIEAFF. For the CDR3, the DNA is TGCAGCGTTGAAAGAATAGAAGCTTTCTTT.

This clonotype was seen only a few times. V is TRBV9 and J is TRBJ2-7; D unresolved. The germline V and J ends were trimmed by 4 bases and 0 bases, with 14 bases remaining between them. CDR1 is SGDLS, CDR2 YYNGEE, per germline. This CDR3 has 15 amino acids. CDR3 residues: CASSPSGLPSYEQYF. The CDR3 DNA sequence: TGTGCCAGCAGCCCGAGTGGTCTTCCCTCCTACGAGCAGTACTTC.

About this clonotype itself: With a much larger clone just one base away, this may be a read error. The CDR3 carries no conserved terminal phenylalanine or tryptophan, so it likely arises from a read error. The CDR3 spells CASSFRGYADTQYL. The DNA for the CDR3 is TGTGCCAGCAGTTTCCGAGGGTATGCAGATACGCAGTATCTT. The V gene is TRBV28, the J gene TRBJ2-3; TRBD2 might be the D (5 bases). This CDR3 has 14 amino acids. The germline gives CDR1 MDHEN, CDR2 SYDVKM. The germline V and J ends were trimmed by 3 bases and 4 bases, with 11 bases remaining between them.

This clonotype was detected many times. The chain combines TRBV2 with TRBJ1-1, with D unclear. Trimming stripped 3 bases from V and 0 bases from J, with 8 bases between. Germline CDR1 reads SNHLY; CDR2 reads FYNNEI. The CDR3 is 14 amino acids. The CDR3 sequence is CASSDRIMNTEAFF. The CDR3 bases are TGTGCCAGCAGTGATAGGATTATGAACACTGAAGCTTTCTTT.

This clonotype showed up many times. CDR3 protein: CASSLGTGEVHEQYF. The CDR3 region has the DNA TGTGCCAGCAGCCTGGGGACAGGGGAGGTCCACGAGCAGTACTTC. J is TRBJ2-7 and V is TRBV7-2; TRBD1 matches 10 bases. The CDR3 consists of 15 residues. Germline CDR1 and CDR2: SGHTA and FQGNSA. With 5 bases clipped from V and 5 bases from J, the junction kept 9 bases outside the gene matches.

This chain joins TRBV4-3 and TRBJ2-2, with 8 bases matching TRBD2. This CDR3 comprises 19 residues. With V trimmed by 0 bases and J by 1 base, 10 bases remained unmatched. CDR1 is LGHNA, CDR2 YSLEER, per germline. CDR3 nucleotides: TGCGCCAGCAGCCAAGAAAAATCAGGGCTAGCGGGGAACACCGGGGAGCTGTTTTTT. It yields the protein CASSQEKSGLAGNTGELFF.

This clonotype was detected only a few times. The gene calls are TRBV13 and TRBJ1-1; 7 nucleotides line up with TRBD1. The CDR3 runs to 15 residues. V was clipped by 2 bases and J by 4 bases; unmatched bases: 7. Germline CDR1 and CDR2: PRHDT and FYEKMQ (reference sequence). CDR3 in amino acids: CASSLPTGLGTEAFF. The CDR3 coding sequence is TGTGCCAGCAGCTTACCGACAGGGTTGGGCACTGAAGCTTTCTTT.

This clonotype was found many times. One junction end does not reproduce the germline sequence, and a read error may be involved. This chain links TRBV12-3 or TRBV12-4 with TRBJ1-6; D is uncertain. The CDR3 spans 13 residues. The CDR3 region is CASSLGLDSPLHF. The CDR3 DNA sequence: TGTGCCAGCAGCTTAGGGTTGGATTCACCCCTCCACTTT.

The table lists this clonotype with a count of one. This clone may be a read error of a much larger clone one base away. This chain links TRBV24-1 with TRBJ2-1; D remains ambiguous. Germline CDR1 is KGHDR and CDR2 is SFDVKD. The CDR3 length is 16 residues. The CDR3 spells CGTSDLEPSSYNEQFF. CDR3 sequence (DNA): TGTGGCACCAGTGATTTAGAACCCTCATCCTACAATGAGCAGTTCTTC.

This clonotype has a count of ten or more. The J gene is TRBJ1-1, the V gene TRBV4-3; D gene ambiguous. Germline loops: CDR1 LGHNA, CDR2 YSLEER. CDR3 size: 14 residues. The V end was cut by 6 bases, the J end by 3 bases, with 14 bases between. The CDR3 sequence is CASRARQSDTEAFF. The CDR3 DNA reads TGCGCCAGCAGGGCGAGGCAGTCTGACACTGAAGCTTTCTTT.

Turning to this clonotype: Possible read error: a much larger clone is one base away. The CDR3 region is CSASATLVQSSYEQYF. CDR3 coding DNA: TGCAGTGCTAGTGCTACCCTAGTACAGAGCTCCTACGAGCAGTACTTC. V and J are TRBV20-1 and TRBJ2-7; D is ambiguous. CDR3 size: 16 residues. Germline V gene lookup returns CDR1 DFQATT and CDR2 SNEGSKA (reference sequence). V was cut by 3 bases and J by 0 bases, with 18 bases left in between.

This clonotype has more than one count but fewer than ten. The chain combines TRBV7-9 with TRBJ1-2, with 9 bases that match TRBD1. The CDR3 covers 14 residues. Losses at the gene ends were 2 bases for V and 6 bases for J; bases not matched to a gene: 4. Per germline, CDR1 SEHNR and CDR2 FQNEAQ (reference sequence). The CDR3 is CASSLSGTGHGYTF. The CDR3 bases are TGTGCCAGCAGCTTATCCGGGACAGGGCATGGCTACACCTTC.

As concerns this clonotype: The CDR3 does not end in the conserved phenylalanine or tryptophan, so this is likely a read error. The chain uses TRBV6-5 and TRBJ2-7; D might be TRBD2 (6 bases). Trimming removed 2 bases at V and 8 bases at J, with 7 bases between. The CDR3 totals 11 residues. Germline V gene sequence: CDR1 MNHEY, CDR2 SVGAGI. The CDR3 DNA sequence: TGTGCCAGCAGTTACGGGAGGCAGCAGTACTCC. This translates into CASSYGRQQYS.

This clonotype was detected a few times. The chain is built from TRBV12-3 or TRBV12-4 and TRBJ1-2; D call uncertain. This CDR3 spans 15 amino acids. Trimming took off 2 bases at V and 4 bases at J, with 14 bases between the two ends. CDR3 protein: CASSLFPRLGYGYTF. The CDR3 DNA is TGTGCCAGCAGTTTATTCCCCAGGTTGGGCTATGGCTACACCTTC.

In this sample, this clonotype turned up many times. This CDR3 is CASSPDAGTQYF. The CDR3 DNA is TGTGCCAGCAGCCCCGACGCTGGGACCCAGTACTTC. This chain uses TRBV28 with TRBJ2-5; D is uncertain. Trimming pared 6 bases from V and 7 bases from J, leaving 12 bases between. The CDR3 has 12 amino acids. The germline CDR1 and CDR2 sequences are MDHEN and SYDVKM.

As for this clonotype: A much more abundant neighbour one base away suggests this may be a read error. The rearrangement joins TRBV12-3 or TRBV12-4 to TRBJ1-2, with 8 bases that match TRBD1. CDR3 length: 14 amino acids. The CDR3 reads CASRGQETNYGHTF. CDR3 coding DNA: TGTGCCAGCAGGGGACAGGAGACTAACTATGGCCACACCTTC.